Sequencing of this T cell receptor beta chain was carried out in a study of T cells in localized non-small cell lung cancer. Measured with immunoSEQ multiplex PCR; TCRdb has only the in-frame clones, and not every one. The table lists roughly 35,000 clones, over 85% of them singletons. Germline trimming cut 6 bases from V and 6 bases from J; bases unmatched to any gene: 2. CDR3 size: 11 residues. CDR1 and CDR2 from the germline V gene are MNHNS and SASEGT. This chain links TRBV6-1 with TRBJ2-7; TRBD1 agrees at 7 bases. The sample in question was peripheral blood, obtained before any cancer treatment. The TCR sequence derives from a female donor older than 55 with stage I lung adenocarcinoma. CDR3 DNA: TGTGCCAGCAGCTGGACAGGCGAGCAGTACGTC. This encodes CASSWTGEQYV.